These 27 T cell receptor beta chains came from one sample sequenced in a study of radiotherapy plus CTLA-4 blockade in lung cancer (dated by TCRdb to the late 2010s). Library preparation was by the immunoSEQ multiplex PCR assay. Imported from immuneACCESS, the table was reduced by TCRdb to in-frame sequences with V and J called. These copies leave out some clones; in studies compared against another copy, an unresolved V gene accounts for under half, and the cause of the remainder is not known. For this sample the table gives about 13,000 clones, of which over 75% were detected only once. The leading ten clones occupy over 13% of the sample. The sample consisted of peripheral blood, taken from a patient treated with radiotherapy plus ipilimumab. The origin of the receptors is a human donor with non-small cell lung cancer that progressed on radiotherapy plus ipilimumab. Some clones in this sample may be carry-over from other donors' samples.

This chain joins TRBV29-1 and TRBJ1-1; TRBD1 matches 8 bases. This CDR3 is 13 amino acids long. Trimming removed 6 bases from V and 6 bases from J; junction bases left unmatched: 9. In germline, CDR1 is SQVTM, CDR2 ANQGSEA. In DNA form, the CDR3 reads TGCAGCGTAGGAGACAGGGGCTCGGCTGAAGCTTTCTTT. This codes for CSVGDRGSAEAFF. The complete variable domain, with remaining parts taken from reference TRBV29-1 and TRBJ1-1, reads SAVISQKPSRDICQRGTSLTIQCQVDSQVTMMFWYRQQPGQSLTLIATANQGSEATYESGFVIDKFPISRPNLTFSTLTVSNMSPEDSSIYLCSVGDRGSAEAFFGQGTRLTVV.

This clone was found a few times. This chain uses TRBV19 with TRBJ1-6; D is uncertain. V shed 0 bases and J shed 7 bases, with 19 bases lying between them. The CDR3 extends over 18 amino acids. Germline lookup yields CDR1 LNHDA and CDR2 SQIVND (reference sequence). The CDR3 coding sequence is TGTGCCAGTAGTATAGATCCCATCATGGCGGGGAGGAATTCACCCCTCCACTTT. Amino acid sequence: CASSIDPIMAGRNSPLHF.

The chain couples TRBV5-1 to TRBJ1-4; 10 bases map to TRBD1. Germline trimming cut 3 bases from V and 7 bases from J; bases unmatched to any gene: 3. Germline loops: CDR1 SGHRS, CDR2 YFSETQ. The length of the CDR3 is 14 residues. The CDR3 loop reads CASSSTGGTEKLFF. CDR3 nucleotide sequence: TGCGCCAGCAGCTCGACAGGGGGCACTGAAAAACTGTTTTTT.

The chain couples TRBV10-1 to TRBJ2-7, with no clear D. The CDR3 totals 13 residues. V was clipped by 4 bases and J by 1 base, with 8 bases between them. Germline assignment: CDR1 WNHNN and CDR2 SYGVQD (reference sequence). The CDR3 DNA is TGCGCCAGCAGTGCCTCCAGATCCTACGAGCAGTACTTC. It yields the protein CASSASRSYEQYF.

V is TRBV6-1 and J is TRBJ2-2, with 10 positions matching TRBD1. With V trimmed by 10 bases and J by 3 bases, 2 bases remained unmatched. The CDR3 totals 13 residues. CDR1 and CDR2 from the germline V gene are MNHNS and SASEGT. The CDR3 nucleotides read TGTGCCACCGGGACAGGGGACACCGGGGAGCTGTTTTTT. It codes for CATGTGDTGELFF.

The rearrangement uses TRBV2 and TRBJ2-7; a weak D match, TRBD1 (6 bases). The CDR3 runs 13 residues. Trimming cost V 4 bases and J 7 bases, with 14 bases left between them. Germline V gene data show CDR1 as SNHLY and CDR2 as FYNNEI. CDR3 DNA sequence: TGTGCCAGCAGTGCCCAGGGGTTTGGGGAGCAGTACTTC. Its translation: CASSAQGFGEQYF.

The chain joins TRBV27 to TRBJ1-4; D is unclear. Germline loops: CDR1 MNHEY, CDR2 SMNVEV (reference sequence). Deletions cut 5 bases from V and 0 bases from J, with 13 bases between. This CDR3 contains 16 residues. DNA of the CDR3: TGTGCCAGCAGTAAGTTGCAGGCTACAACTAATGAAAAACTGTTTTTT. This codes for CASSKLQATTNEKLFF.

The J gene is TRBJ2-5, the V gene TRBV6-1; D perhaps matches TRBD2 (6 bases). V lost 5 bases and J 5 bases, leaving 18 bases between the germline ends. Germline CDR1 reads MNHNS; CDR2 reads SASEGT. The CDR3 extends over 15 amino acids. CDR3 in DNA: TGTGCCAGCAGTCGGACGGAGGGACGACGGGAGACCCAGTACTTC. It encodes CASSRTEGRRETQYF.

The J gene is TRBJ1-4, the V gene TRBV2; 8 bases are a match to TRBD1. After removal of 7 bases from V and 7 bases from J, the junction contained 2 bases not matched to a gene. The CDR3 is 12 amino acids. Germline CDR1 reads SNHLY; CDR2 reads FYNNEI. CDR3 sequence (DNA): TGTGCCAGCATTGGGACAGGTGAAAAACTGTTTTTT. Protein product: CASIGTGEKLFF.

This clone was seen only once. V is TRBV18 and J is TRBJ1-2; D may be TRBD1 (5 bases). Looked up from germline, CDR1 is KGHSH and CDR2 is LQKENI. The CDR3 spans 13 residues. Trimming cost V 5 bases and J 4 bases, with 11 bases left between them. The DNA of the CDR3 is TGTGCCAGCTCATCCGCCGGGGGCTATGGCTACACCTTC. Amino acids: CASSSAGGYGYTF.

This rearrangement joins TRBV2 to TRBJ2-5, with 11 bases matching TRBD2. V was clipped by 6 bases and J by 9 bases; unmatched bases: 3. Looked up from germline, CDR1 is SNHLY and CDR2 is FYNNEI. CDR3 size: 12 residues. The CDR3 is CASRTSGTAQYF. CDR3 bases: TGTGCCAGCAGGACTAGCGGGACGGCCCAGTACTTC.

The CDR3 DNA is TGTGCCAGTAGTATCCAGGACAGGACGGGGAATGAGCAGTTCTTC. Its protein is CASSIQDRTGNEQFF. The J gene is TRBJ2-1, the V gene TRBV19, with 7 bases lining up with TRBD1. This CDR3 has 15 residues. The trim removed 3 bases at V and 7 bases at J, leaving 9 bases unmatched. Germline V gives CDR1 LNHDA, CDR2 SQIVND (reference sequence).

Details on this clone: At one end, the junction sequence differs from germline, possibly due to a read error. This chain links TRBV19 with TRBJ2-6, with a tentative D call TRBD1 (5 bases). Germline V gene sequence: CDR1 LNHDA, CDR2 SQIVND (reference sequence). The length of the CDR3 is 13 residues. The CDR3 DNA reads TGTGCCACCCACAGCTCTGGGGCCAACGTCCCGACTTTC. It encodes CATHSSGANVPTF.

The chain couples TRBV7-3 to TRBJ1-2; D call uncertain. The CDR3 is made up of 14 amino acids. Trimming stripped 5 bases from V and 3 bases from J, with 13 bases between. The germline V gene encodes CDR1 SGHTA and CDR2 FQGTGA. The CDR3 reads CASSTSARDYGYTF. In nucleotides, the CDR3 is TGTGCCAGCAGCACATCGGCCCGGGACTATGGCTACACCTTC.

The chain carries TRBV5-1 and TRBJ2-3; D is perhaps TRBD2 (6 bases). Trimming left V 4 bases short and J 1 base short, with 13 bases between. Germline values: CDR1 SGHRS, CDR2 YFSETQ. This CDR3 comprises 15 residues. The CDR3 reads CASSAVGLRTDTQYF. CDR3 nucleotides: TGCGCCAGCAGCGCAGTGGGACTCCGCACAGATACGCAGTATTTT.

The CDR3 here is CASSYSRGRSYGYTF. CDR3 bases: TGTGCCAGCAGTTACTCGAGGGGGCGCAGCTATGGCTACACCTTC. The chain has TRBV6-5 and TRBJ1-2, with 7 bases lining up with TRBD1. Per germline, CDR1 MNHEY and CDR2 SVGAGI. The V gene end was trimmed by 0 bases and the J gene end by 4 bases; junction bases not matched to a gene: 5. The CDR3 totals 15 residues.

The CDR3, as DNA: TGCGCCAGCAGCCTCGGACAGTATAATGAAAAACTGTTTTTT. Protein: CASSLGQYNEKLFF. V gene TRBV5-1 combines with J gene TRBJ1-4; D might be TRBD1 (6 bases). Trimming shortened V by 4 bases and J by 4 bases, and 11 bases separated the two germline ends. Germline assignment: CDR1 SGHRS and CDR2 YFSETQ. The CDR3 consists of 14 residues. The complete variable domain, with remaining parts taken from reference TRBV5-1 and TRBJ1-4, reads KAGVTQTPRYLIKTRGQQVTLSCSPISGHRSVSWYQQTPGQGLQFLFEYFSETQRNKGNFPGRFSGRQFSNSRSEMNVSTLELGDSALYLCASSLGQYNEKLFFGSGTQLSVL.

The CDR3 spells CASSLLGASGRYEQYF. CDR3 nucleotide sequence: TGTGCCAGCAGCTTACTCGGCGCTAGCGGGAGGTACGAGCAGTACTTC. The V and J genes are TRBV11-3 and TRBJ2-7; the match to TRBD2 covers 11 bases. This CDR3 has 16 residues. Germline values: CDR1 SGHNT, CDR2 YENEEA. After removal of 2 bases from V and 4 bases from J, the junction contained 7 bases not matched to a gene.

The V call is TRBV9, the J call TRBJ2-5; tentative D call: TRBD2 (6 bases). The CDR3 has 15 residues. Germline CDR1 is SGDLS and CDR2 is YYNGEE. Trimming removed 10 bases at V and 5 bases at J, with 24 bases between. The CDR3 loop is CAANSGLSMEETQYF. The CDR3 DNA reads TGTGCCGCAAATAGCGGCCTTTCGATGGAGGAGACCCAGTACTTC.

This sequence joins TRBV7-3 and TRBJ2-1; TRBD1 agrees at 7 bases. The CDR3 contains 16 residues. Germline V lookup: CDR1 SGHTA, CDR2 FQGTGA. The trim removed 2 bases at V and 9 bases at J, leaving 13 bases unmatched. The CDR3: CASSLLPRYPGGEQFF. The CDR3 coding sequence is TGTGCCAGCAGCTTACTCCCTAGATACCCAGGGGGTGAGCAGTTCTTC.

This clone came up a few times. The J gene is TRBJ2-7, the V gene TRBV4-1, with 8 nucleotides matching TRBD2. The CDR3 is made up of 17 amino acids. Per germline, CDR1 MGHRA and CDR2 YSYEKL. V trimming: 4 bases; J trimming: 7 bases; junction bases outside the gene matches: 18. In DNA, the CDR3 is TGCGCCAGCAGCCCCGTATTGGTCCAGCGGGGGAAACGGGAGCAGTACTTC. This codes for CASSPVLVQRGKREQYF.

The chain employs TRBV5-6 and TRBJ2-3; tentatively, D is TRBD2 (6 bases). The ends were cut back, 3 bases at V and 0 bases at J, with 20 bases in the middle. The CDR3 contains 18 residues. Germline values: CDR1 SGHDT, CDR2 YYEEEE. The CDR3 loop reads CASSSGLVRGTSTDTQYF. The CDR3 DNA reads TGTGCCAGCAGCTCGGGGTTAGTGCGGGGCACAAGCACAGATACGCAGTATTTT.

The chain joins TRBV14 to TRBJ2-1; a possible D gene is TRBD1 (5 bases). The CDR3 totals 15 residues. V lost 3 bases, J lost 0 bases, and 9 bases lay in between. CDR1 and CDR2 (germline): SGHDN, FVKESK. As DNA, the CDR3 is TGTGCCAGCAGCCACCTAGACAGCTCCTACAATGAGCAGTTCTTC. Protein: CASSHLDSSYNEQFF.

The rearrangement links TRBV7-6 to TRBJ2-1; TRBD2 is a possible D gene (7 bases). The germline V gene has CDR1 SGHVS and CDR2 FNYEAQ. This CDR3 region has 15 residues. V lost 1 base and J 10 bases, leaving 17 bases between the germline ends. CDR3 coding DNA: TGTGCCAGCAGCTTAGGGGTGGGGGGGCCAGAAGAGCAGTTCTTC. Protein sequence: CASSLGVGGPEEQFF.

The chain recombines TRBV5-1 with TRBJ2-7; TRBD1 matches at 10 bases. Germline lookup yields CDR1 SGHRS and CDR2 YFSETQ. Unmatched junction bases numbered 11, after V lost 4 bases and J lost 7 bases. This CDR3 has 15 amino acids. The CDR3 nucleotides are TGCGCCAGCAGCGTGGGACAGGGGCCCCAAGGGGAGCAGTACTTC. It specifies CASSVGQGPQGEQYF. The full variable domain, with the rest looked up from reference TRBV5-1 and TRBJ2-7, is KAGVTQTPRYLIKTRGQQVTLSCSPISGHRSVSWYQQTPGQGLQFLFEYFSETQRNKGNFPGRFSGRQFSNSRSEMNVSTLELGDSALYLCASSVGQGPQGEQYFGPGTRLTVT.

The CDR3 nucleotides are TGTGCCACCGCTATAGGGACAGGATCCGGCTACACCTTC. This translates into CATAIGTGSGYTF. The chain combines TRBV6-9 with TRBJ1-2, with 8 bases matching TRBD1. Per germline, CDR1 MNHGY and CDR2 SVAAGI. Trimming at V came to 10 bases and at J to 8 bases, leaving 12 bases not matched to a gene. The CDR3 has 13 amino acids.

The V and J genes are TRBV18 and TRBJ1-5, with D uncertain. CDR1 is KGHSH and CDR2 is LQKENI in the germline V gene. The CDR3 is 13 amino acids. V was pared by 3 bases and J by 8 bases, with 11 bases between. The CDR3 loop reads CASSPQASEPQHF. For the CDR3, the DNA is TGTGCCAGCTCACCCCAGGCATCGGAGCCCCAGCATTTT.